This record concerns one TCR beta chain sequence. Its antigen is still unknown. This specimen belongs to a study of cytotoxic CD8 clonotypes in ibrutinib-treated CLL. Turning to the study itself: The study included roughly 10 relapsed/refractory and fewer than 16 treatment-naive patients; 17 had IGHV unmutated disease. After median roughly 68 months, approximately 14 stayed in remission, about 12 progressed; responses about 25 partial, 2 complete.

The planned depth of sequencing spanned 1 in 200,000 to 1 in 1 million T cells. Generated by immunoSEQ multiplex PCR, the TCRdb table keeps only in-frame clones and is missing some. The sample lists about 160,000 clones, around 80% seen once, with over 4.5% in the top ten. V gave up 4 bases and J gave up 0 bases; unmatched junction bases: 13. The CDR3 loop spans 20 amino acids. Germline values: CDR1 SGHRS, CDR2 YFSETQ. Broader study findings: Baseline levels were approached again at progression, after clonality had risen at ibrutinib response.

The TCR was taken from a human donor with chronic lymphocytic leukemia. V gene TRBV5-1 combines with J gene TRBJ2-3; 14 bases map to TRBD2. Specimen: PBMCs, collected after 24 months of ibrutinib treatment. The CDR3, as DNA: TGCGCCAGCAGCCCAGGACTAGCGGGGGGCCTAAAATCTAGCACAGATACGCAGTATTTT. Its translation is CASSPGLAGGLKSSTDTQYF.